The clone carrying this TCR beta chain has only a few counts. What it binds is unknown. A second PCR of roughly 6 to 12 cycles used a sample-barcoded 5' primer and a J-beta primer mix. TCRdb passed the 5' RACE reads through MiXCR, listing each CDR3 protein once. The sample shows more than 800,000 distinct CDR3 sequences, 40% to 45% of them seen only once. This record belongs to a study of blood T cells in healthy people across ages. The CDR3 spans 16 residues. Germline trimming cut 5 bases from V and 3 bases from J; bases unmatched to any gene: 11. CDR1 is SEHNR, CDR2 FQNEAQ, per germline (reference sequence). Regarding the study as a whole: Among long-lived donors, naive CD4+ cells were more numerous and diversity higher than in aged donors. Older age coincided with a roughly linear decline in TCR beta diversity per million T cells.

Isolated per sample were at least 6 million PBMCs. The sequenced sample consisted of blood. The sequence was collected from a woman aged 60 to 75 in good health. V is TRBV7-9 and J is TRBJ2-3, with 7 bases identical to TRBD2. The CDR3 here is CASSPPWGGSTDTQYF. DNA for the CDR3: TGTGCCAGCAGCCCCCCCTGGGGCGGGAGTACAGATACGCAGTATTTT.